One T cell receptor (beta chain) is described in this entry. The CDR3 spans 13 residues. From germline, CDR1 is SGHTA and CDR2 FQGNSA. Trimming took 10 bases from V and 1 from J, leaving 13 bases between them. TCRdb's table, derived via immunoSEQ multiplex PCR, lists solely in-frame clones and lacks some. Of just under 250,000 clones detected, approximately 90% appear once; the ten largest clones hold about 4%. These data come from a study of blood T cell repertoires in COVID-19. Background on the study: Sample material is recorded as cDNA or gDNA derived from T cells, B-cell-depleted T cells, or PBMCs.

The source of this sequence is a woman under 40 who had recovered from COVID-19. The specimen sequenced was PBMCs or T cells enriched from blood (not recorded which). This sequence joins TRBV7-2 and TRBJ2-5; unclear D gene. The CDR3 region is CATRRQPQETQYF. CDR3 DNA: TGTGCCACCCGGCGGCAACCCCAAGAGACCCAGTACTTC.